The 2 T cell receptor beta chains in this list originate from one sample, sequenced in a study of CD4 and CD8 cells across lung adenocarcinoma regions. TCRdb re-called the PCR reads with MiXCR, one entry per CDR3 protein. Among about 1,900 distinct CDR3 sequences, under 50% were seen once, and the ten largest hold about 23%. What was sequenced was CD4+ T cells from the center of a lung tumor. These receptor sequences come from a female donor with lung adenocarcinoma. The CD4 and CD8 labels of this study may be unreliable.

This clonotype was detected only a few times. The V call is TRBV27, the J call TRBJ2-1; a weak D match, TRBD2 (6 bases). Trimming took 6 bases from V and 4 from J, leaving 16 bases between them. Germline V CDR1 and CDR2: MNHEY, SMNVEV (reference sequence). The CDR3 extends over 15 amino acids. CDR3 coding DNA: TGTGCCAGCAGGGCCCCCGGGGGTGCGTACAATGAGCAGTTCTTC. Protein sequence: CASRAPGGAYNEQFF.

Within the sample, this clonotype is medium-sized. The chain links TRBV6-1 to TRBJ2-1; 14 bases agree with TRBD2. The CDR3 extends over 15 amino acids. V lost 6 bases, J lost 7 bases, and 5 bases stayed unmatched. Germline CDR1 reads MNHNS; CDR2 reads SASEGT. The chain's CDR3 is CASRGGLAGDNEQFF. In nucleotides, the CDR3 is TGTGCCAGCAGGGGGGGACTAGCGGGAGATAATGAGCAGTTCTTC.